This T cell receptor beta chain derives from a study of blood T cell repertoires in COVID-19. At the level of the study: Researchers got acute and convalescent COVID-19 samples from the United States, Italy and Spain. Sample material is recorded as cDNA or gDNA derived from T cells, B-cell-depleted T cells, or PBMCs.

Authors' methods: The assay estimated nucleated cells by amplifying reference gene primers. The protocol was immunoSEQ multiplex PCR, while the TCRdb copy is restricted to in-frame clones and leaves out a portion. Clonal size and the V and J genes are those of that table, whereas D and trimming came from the DNA. This table holds tens of thousands of clones, roughly 85% found once. The CDR3 extends over 15 amino acids. Trimming removed 0 bases from V and 2 bases from J; junction bases left unmatched: 4. The germline CDR1 and CDR2 sequences are WNHNN and SYGVQD (reference sequence). The chain has TRBV10-1 and TRBJ2-7, with TRBD2 identical over 7 bases. The TCR sequence derives from a human donor in a cohort sampled during active COVID-19. Sequencing input: peripheral blood. CDR3 nucleotide sequence: TGCGCCAGCAGTGAGTCGTTGGGGGGGGCCTACGAGCAGTACTTC. Protein sequence: CASSESLGGAYEQYF.